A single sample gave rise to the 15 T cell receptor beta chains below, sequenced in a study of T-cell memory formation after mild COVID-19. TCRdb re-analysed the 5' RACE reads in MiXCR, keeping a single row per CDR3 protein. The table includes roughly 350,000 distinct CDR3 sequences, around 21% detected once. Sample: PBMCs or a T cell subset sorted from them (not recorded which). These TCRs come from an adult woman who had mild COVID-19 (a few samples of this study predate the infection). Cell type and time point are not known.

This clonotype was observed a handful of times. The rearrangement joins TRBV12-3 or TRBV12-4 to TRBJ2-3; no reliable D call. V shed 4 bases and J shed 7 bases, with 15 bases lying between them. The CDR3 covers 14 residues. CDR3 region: CASSSADTPHTQYF. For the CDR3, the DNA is TGTGCCAGCAGTTCCGCCGACACCCCTCATACGCAGTATTTT.

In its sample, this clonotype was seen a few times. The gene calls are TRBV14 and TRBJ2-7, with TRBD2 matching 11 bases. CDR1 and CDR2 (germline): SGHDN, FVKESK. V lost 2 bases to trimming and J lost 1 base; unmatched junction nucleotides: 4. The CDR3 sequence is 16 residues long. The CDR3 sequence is CASSQTGTSGSYEQYF. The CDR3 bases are TGTGCCAGCAGCCAAACCGGGACTAGCGGATCCTACGAGCAGTACTTC. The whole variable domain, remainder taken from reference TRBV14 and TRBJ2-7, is EAGVTQFPSHSVIEKGQTVTLRCDPISGHDNLYWYRRVMGKEIKFLLHFVKESKQDESGMPNNRFLAERTGGTYSTLKVQPAELEDSGVYFCASSQTGTSGSYEQYFGPGTRLTVT.

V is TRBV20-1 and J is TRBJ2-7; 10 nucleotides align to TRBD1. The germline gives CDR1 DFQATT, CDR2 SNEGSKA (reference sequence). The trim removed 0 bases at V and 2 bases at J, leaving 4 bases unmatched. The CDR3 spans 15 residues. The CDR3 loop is CSARDWGTGAYEQYF. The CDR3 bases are TGCAGTGCTAGAGATTGGGGGACAGGGGCCTACGAGCAGTACTTC.

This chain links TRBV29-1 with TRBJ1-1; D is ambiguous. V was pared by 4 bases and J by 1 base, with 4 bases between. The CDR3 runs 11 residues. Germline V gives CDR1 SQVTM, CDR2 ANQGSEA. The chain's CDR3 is CSVVQNTEAFF. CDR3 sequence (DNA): TGCAGCGTTGTTCAGAACACTGAAGCTTTCTTT. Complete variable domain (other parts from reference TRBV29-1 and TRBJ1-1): SAVISQKPSRDICQRGTSLTIQCQVDSQVTMMFWYRQQPGQSLTLIATANQGSEATYESGFVIDKFPISRPNLTFSTLTVSNMSPEDSSIYLCSVVQNTEAFFGQGTRLTVV.

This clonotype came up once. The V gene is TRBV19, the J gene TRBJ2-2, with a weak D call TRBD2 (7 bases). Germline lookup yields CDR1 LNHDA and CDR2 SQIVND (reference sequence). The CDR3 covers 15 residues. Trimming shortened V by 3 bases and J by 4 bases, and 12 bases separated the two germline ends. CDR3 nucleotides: TGTGCCAGTAGTATGGCGGGGGCGAGCACCGGGGAGCTGTTTTTT. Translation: CASSMAGASTGELFF.

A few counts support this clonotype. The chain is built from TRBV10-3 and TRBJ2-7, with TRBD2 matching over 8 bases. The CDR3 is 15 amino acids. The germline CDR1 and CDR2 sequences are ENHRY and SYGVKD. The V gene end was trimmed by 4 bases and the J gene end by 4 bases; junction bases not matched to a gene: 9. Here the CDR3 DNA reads TGTGCCATCAGTGCAGGATTAGCGGGGAATTACGAGCAGTACTTC. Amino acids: CAISAGLAGNYEQYF.

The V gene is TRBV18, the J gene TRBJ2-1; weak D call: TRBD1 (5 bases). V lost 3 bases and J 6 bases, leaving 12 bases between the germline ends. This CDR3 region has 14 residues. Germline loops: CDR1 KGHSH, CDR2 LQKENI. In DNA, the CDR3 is TGTGCCAGCTCACCTGTGCCAGGGTCCAATGAGCAGTTCTTC. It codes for CASSPVPGSNEQFF.

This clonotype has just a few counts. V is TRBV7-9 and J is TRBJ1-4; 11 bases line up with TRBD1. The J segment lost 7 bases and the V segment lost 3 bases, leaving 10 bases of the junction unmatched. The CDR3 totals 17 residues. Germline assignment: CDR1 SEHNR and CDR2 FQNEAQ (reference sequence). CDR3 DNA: TGTGCCAGCAGCTTCCTCGGGACAGGGGGGCGGATTGAAAAACTGTTTTTT. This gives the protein CASSFLGTGGRIEKLFF. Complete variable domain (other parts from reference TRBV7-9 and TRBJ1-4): DTGVSQNPRHKITKRGQNVTFRCDPISEHNRLYWYRQTLGQGPEFLTYFQNEAQLEKSRLLSDRFSAERPKGSFSTLEIQRTEQGDSAMYLCASSFLGTGGRIEKLFFGSGTQLSVL.

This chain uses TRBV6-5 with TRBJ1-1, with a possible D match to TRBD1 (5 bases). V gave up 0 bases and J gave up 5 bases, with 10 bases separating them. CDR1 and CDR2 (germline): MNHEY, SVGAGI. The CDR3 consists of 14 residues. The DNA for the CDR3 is TGTGCCAGCAGTTACTCACCAGGGATGACTGAAGCTTTCTTT. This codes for CASSYSPGMTEAFF.

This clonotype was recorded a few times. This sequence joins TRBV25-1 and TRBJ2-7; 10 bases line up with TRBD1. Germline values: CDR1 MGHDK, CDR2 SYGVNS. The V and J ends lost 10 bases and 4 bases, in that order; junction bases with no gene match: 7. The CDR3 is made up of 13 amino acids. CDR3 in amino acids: CATRQGASYEQYF. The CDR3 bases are TGTGCCACCAGACAGGGGGCGTCGTACGAGCAGTACTTC.

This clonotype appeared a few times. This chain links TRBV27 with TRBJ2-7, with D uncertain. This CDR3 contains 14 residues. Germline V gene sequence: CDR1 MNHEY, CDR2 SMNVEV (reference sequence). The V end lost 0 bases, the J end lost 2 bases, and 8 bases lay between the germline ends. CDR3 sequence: CASSLSRGAYEQYF. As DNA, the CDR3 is TGTGCCAGCAGTTTATCGAGAGGAGCCTACGAGCAGTACTTC.

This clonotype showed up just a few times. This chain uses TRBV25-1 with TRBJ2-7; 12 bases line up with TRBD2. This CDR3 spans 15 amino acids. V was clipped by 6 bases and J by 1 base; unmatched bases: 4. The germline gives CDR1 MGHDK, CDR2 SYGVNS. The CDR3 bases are TGTGCCAGCAGCCGGACTAGCGGGGATTCCTACGAGCAGTACTTC. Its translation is CASSRTSGDSYEQYF.

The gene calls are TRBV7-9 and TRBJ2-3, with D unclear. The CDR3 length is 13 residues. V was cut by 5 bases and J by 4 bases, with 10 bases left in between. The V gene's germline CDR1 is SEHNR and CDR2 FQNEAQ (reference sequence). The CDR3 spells CASSRGRADTQYF. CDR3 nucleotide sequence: TGTGCCAGCAGCCGAGGTCGGGCAGATACGCAGTATTTT.

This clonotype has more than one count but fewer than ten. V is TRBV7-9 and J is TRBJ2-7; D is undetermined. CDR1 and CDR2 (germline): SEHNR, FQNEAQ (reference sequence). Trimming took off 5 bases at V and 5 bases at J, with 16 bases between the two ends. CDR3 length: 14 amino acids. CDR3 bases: TGTGCCAGCAGCCCGGAGAGCGTTTTGGACGAGCAGTACTTC. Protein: CASSPESVLDEQYF.

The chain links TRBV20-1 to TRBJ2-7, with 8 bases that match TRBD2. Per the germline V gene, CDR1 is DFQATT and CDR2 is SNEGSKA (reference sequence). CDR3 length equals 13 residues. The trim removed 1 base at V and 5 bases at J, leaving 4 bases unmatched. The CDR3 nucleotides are TGCAGTGCTAGAGGCGGGAGGATGCACGAGCAGTACTTC. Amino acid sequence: CSARGGRMHEQYF.